The 20 T cell receptor beta chains reported below all come from one sample, sequenced in a study of T cell clonality in common variable immunodeficiency. Using immunoSEQ multiplex PCR, the repertoire was profiled, and TCRdb retains in-frame clones only, with some absent. The sample counts fewer than 25,000 clones, none seen once; the ten largest own 6.6%. No antigen is known for these receptors. Points from the study as a whole: In common variable immunodeficiency, TCR beta chains reportedly carried fewer deletions and N-nucleotide insertions.

The sample was peripheral blood mononuclear cells. Every receptor here comes from a human donor with common variable immunodeficiency.

This clone was recorded many times. The CDR3 end is not reached by the read, which stops 3 residues before it; the germline J gene fills it in. J is TRBJ2-4 and V is TRBV5-1; D perhaps matches TRBD1 (7 bases). CDR3 length equals 17 residues. V lost 3 bases to trimming and J lost 4 bases, with 20 bases between them. The germline V gene has CDR1 SGHRS and CDR2 YFSETQ. CDR3 region: CASSSGQGGPGKNIQYF. The part of the CDR3 DNA that was read is TGCGCCAGCAGCTCCGGGCAGGGGGGTCCTGGGAAAAACATT.

Details on this clone: The read falls 3 residues short of the CDR3 end, and the missing part is taken from the germline J gene. The chain links TRBV19 to TRBJ2-7; 13 positions agree with TRBD2. This CDR3 has 17 amino acids. Germline-derived CDR1 and CDR2 are LNHDA and SQIVND (reference sequence). Unmatched junction bases numbered 7, after V lost 5 bases and J lost 0 bases. The CDR3 here is CASSGTSGADSSYEQYF. The part of the CDR3 DNA that was read is TGTGCCAGTAGTGGGACTAGCGGGGCCGACAGCTCCTACGAG.

This clone was counted ten times or more. The CDR3 extends 3 residues past the end of the read, so its final part is completed from the germline J gene. The chain has TRBV7-3 and TRBJ1-1, with D possibly TRBD1 on 6 matching bases. CDR1 and CDR2 from the germline V gene are SGHTA and FQGTGA. V lost 2 bases, J lost 1 base, and 17 bases lay in between. The CDR3 extends over 17 amino acids. The CDR3 protein is CASSLSPLGAWNTEAFF. CDR3 DNA, as far as it was read: TGTGCCAGCAGCTTATCTCCCTTGGGGGCTTGGAACACTGAA.

This clone was seen at least ten times. The read is 3 residues too short to cover the CDR3 end, so that end is filled in from the germline J gene. The rearrangement uses TRBV5-4 and TRBJ2-4; 7 bases align to TRBD2. The CDR3 has 14 amino acids. Germline trimming cut 4 bases from V and 6 bases from J; bases unmatched to any gene: 7. CDR1 SGHNT and CDR2 YYREEE come from the germline V gene (reference sequence). Partial CDR3 DNA: TGTGCCAGCAGCCAGACTAGCTTCGGAAACATT. It yields the protein CASSQTSFGNI. The entire CDR3 protein reads CASSQTSFGNIQYF.

This clone has a count of ten or more. The DNA ends 3 residues before the CDR3 does, and the rest of the CDR3 is filled in from the germline J gene. This chain connects TRBV2 to TRBJ1-2; no clear D. The germline gives CDR1 SNHLY, CDR2 FYNNEI. The CDR3 extends over 10 amino acids. This CDR3 reads CASRFQGYTF. Incomplete CDR3 DNA: TGTGCCAGCAGATTTCAGGGC.

Turning to this clone: The observed sequence ends 3 residues before the CDR3 terminus, with the missing tail filled in from the germline J gene. The chain has TRBV19 and TRBJ1-4, with D unclear. Germline loops: CDR1 LNHDA, CDR2 SQIVND (reference sequence). The V end was cut by 8 bases, the J end by 6 bases, with 13 bases between. The CDR3 is 13 residues long. CDR3 loop: CASSVRRDEKLFF. CDR3 DNA, as far as it was read: TGTGCCAGTTCAGTTCGTCGGGATGAAAAA.

The sequenced part of the CDR3 DNA is TGTGCCAGTAGTATAAGCAGCGGGTTCTTAGATACG. Amino acid sequence: CASSISSGFLDT. The full CDR3 protein reads CASSISSGFLDTQYF. This chain links TRBV19 with TRBJ2-3; tentative D call: TRBD2 (6 bases). Read coverage stops 3 residues before the CDR3 terminus; the germline J gene supplies the remainder. The germline gives CDR1 LNHDA, CDR2 SQIVND (reference sequence). The CDR3 sequence is 15 residues long. V was clipped by 2 bases and J by 5 bases, with 14 bases between them.

With regard to this clone: The read ends 3 residues before the CDR3 terminus; that terminus is restored from the germline J gene. The chain combines TRBV7-2 with TRBJ2-5; TRBD2 is a possible D gene (6 bases). The CDR3 length is 15 residues. Trimming left V 0 bases short and J 2 bases short, with 10 bases between. CDR1 is SGHTA, CDR2 FQGNSA, per germline. The CDR3 DNA, read in part, is TGTGCCAGCAGCTTAGCGGGTGGAGGGCAAGAGACC. Translating gives CASSLAGGGQET. The whole CDR3 sequence is CASSLAGGGQETQYF.

Remarks on this clone: The read finishes 3 residues shy of the CDR3 end, and the germline J gene is used to complete it. J is TRBJ1-2 and V is TRBV30; D ambiguous. The CDR3 loop spans 12 amino acids. In germline, CDR1 is GTSNPN, CDR2 SVGIG (reference sequence). Trimming removed 1 base from V and 2 bases from J, with 5 bases in between. CDR3 amino acids: CAWSAGNYGYTF. The CDR3 bases that were read are TGTGCCTGGAGTGCCGGGAACTATGGC.

Only a few counts were recorded for this clone. The DNA ends 3 residues before the CDR3 does, and the rest of the CDR3 is filled in from the germline J gene. The chain is built from TRBV19 and TRBJ1-5, with D unresolved. The length of the CDR3 is 14 residues. V was pared by 9 bases and J by 4 bases, with 16 bases between. Germline assignment: CDR1 LNHDA and CDR2 SQIVND (reference sequence). The CDR3 DNA, read in part, is TGTGCCAGACCAGCCAAGGGCCTAAATCAGCCC. Protein product: CARPAKGLNQP. The CDR3 in its entirety is CARPAKGLNQPQHF.

Many counts were recorded for this clone. The missing CDR3 end, 3 residues past where the read stops, is filled in from the germline J gene. V is TRBV23-1 and J is TRBJ2-1; tentative D call: TRBD2 (5 bases). TRBV23-1 counts as an open reading frame of uncertain function. Trimming pared 3 bases from V and 4 bases from J, leaving 16 bases between. The CDR3 has 16 amino acids. The covered CDR3 bases are TGCGCCAGCAGTCAGGGCCGACGGAGGCAGTACAATGAG. Its protein is CASSQGRRRQYNE. Given in full, the CDR3 is CASSQGRRRQYNEQFF.

The sample holds many counts of this clone. Read coverage stops 3 residues before the CDR3 terminus; the germline J gene supplies the remainder. This chain uses TRBV10-3 with TRBJ1-1; 8 bases align to TRBD1. V dropped 6 bases and J dropped 5; count of bases not matched to a gene: 5. Germline V gives CDR1 ENHRY, CDR2 SYGVKD. The CDR3 has 13 residues. The CDR3 sequence: CAISPDRGTEAFF. The CDR3 DNA, read in part, is TGTGCCATCAGCCCTGACAGGGGTACTGAA.

In its sample, this clone was seen many times. The read stops 3 residues short of the end of the CDR3; the missing end is completed from the germline J gene. The chain couples TRBV19 to TRBJ2-5; 12 bases agree with TRBD1. V shed 5 bases, J shed 5 bases, and the junction held 12 bases outside the gene matches. Germline V gives CDR1 LNHDA, CDR2 SQIVND (reference sequence). The CDR3 runs 17 residues. Incomplete CDR3 DNA: TGTGCCAGTAGTCGTCCCTTTGGGACAGGGGGCTTCGAGACC. Translated: CASSRPFGTGGFET. The full CDR3 is CASSRPFGTGGFETQYF.

Notes on this clone: The read stops 3 residues short of the end of the CDR3; the missing end is completed from the germline J gene. The chain carries TRBV7-6 and TRBJ2-1; 7 bases fit TRBD2. V dropped 2 bases and J dropped 9; count of bases not matched to a gene: 10. Germline V CDR1 and CDR2: SGHVS, FNYEAQ. CDR3 size: 15 residues. The CDR3 reads CASSLNAAGRGEQFF. CDR3 DNA (partial): TGTGCCAGCAGCTTAAACGCAGCGGGAAGGGGTGAG.

In its sample, this clone was seen many times. The CDR3 is cut off 3 residues early in the read; its end comes from the germline J gene. The chain recombines TRBV18 with TRBJ2-2; TRBD1 aligns across 7 bases. The ends lost 5 bases at V and 1 base at J; junction bases unmatched: 4. The CDR3 runs 15 residues. CDR1 is KGHSH and CDR2 is LQKENI in the germline V gene. This CDR3 reads CASSDRTGNTGELFF. The covered CDR3 bases are TGTGCCAGCTCAGACCGGACAGGGAACACCGGGGAG.

Comments on this clone: The CDR3 end falls 3 residues outside the read, so it is completed with the germline J gene. J is TRBJ2-5 and V is TRBV5-1; no definite D call. CDR3 length: 15 amino acids. The ends were cut back, 2 bases at V and 4 bases at J, with 15 bases in the middle. Looked up from germline, CDR1 is SGHRS and CDR2 is YFSETQ. This chain's CDR3 is CASSFGGYGLETQYF. CDR3 DNA, as far as it was read: TGCGCCAGCAGCTTCGGCGGCTACGGGTTAGAGACC.

This clone was recorded at least ten times. The read falls 3 residues short of the CDR3 end, and the missing part is taken from the germline J gene. The V and J genes are TRBV5-5 and TRBJ2-7, with D perhaps TRBD1 (6 bases). CDR3 length equals 14 residues. Trimming left V 2 bases short and J 3 bases short, with 12 bases between. Looked up from germline, CDR1 is SGHKS and CDR2 is YYEKEE (reference sequence). CDR3 DNA (partial): TGTGCCAGCAGCTTTAACAGGGCAGTCTACGAG. Residues: CASSFNRAVYE. The whole CDR3 reads CASSFNRAVYEQYF.

This clone was seen a few times. The read ends 3 residues shy of where the CDR3 ends; the end is completed using the germline J gene. This chain uses TRBV7-3 with TRBJ1-1; D is unresolved. The germline V gene has CDR1 SGHTA and CDR2 FQGTGA. Trimming removed 5 bases from V and 0 bases from J, with 10 bases in between. The CDR3 is made up of 14 amino acids. The part of the CDR3 DNA that was read is TGTGCCAGCAGCGTAGGCGGTATGAACACTGAA. This encodes CASSVGGMNTE. The CDR3 as a whole reads CASSVGGMNTEAFF.

This clone has at least ten counts. Read sequence stops 3 residues before the CDR3 end, and the germline J gene provides the missing end. This chain joins TRBV7-6 and TRBJ2-5, with 7 positions matching TRBD2. CDR3 length: 14 residues. V was clipped by 5 bases and J by 5 bases; unmatched bases: 8. CDR1 and CDR2 (germline): SGHVS, FNYEAQ. CDR3: CASSPGFGGETQYF. The DNA read from the CDR3 is TGTGCCAGCAGCCCGGGATTCGGGGGGGAGACC. The variable domain in full, with the rest retrieved from reference TRBV7-6 and TRBJ2-5, is GAGVSQSPRYKVTKRGQDVALRCDPISGHVSLYWYRQALGQGPEFLTYFNYEAQQDKSGLPNDRFSAERPEGSISTLTIQRTEQRDSAMYRCASSPGFGGETQYFGPGTRLLVL.

This clone was recorded at least ten times. The read falls 3 residues short of the CDR3 end, and the missing part is taken from the germline J gene. J is TRBJ1-1 and V is TRBV2; no clear D. Between the trimmed V and J ends, which lost 6 bases and 1 base, there was a span of 6 bases. Germline CDR1 reads SNHLY; CDR2 reads FYNNEI. The CDR3 sequence is 12 residues long. Incomplete CDR3 DNA: TGTGCCAGCAGAGACTCGAACACTGAA. Protein: CASRDSNTE. The entire CDR3 is CASRDSNTEAFF.